The 5 T cell receptor beta chains reported below all come from one sample, sequenced in a study of cytomegalovirus exposure and HLA in healthy donors (dated by TCRdb to the late 2010s). The method was the immunoSEQ multiplex PCR assay. As stored in TCRdb, this immuneACCESS dataset retains in-frame rearrangements with V and J assigned. A fraction of the clones does not appear; measured against another copy, unresolved V genes explain less than half of the discrepancy, and the remainder lacks a known reason. The sample table lists about 300,000 clones, 85% to 90% of them with a count of one. The top ten clonotypes cover about 0.86% of the sample. Sequencing was performed on PBMCs. These receptors were taken from a woman in her late teens or twenties in good health and CMV-seronegative.

This chain links TRBV2 with TRBJ2-3, with D possibly being TRBD2 (6 bases). Germline V lookup: CDR1 SNHLY, CDR2 FYNNEI. The V gene lost 7 bases and the J gene lost 4 bases, with 18 bases spanning the gap. There are 15 residues in the CDR3. CDR3 DNA: TGTGCCAGCACCTCCCTCGGGAGTGGCTCAGATACGCAGTATTTT. Translated, it gives CASTSLGSGSDTQYF.

The chain recombines TRBV6-6 with TRBJ2-1; the D gene is possibly TRBD2 (5 bases). V lost 7 bases to trimming and J lost 4 bases, with 11 bases between them. The germline gives CDR1 MNHNY, CDR2 SVGAGI (reference sequence). This CDR3 region has 13 residues. CDR3: CASNRGSYNEQFF. The CDR3 DNA is TGTGCCAGCAATCGAGGGAGTTACAATGAGCAGTTCTTC.

The J gene is TRBJ2-7, the V gene TRBV4-1; 7 nucleotides line up with TRBD1. Germline CDR1 reads MGHRA; CDR2 reads YSYEKL. After removal of 4 bases from V and 1 base from J, the junction contained 25 bases not matched to a gene. This CDR3 contains 21 residues. The chain's CDR3 is CASSRRSSLRQGLVGSYEQYF. The CDR3 DNA reads TGCGCCAGCAGCCGCCGATCTTCCCTTCGACAGGGATTAGTTGGTTCCTACGAGCAGTACTTC.

This clone has only a few counts. J is TRBJ2-7 and V is TRBV25-1, with TRBD2 as a possible D gene (6 bases). Germline loops: CDR1 MGHDK, CDR2 SYGVNS. The CDR3 contains 16 residues. The V and J ends lost 3 bases and 2 bases respectively, with 17 bases between them. The CDR3 nucleotides are TGTGCCAGCAGTGATCCCACCGCCCGGGAGCCCTACGAGCAGTACTTC. Protein sequence: CASSDPTAREPYEQYF.

This clone was seen a handful of times. The chain has TRBV27 and TRBJ2-7; TRBD2 matches 7 bases. CDR3 size: 11 residues. From germline, CDR1 is MNHEY and CDR2 SMNVEV (reference sequence). V shed 8 bases, J shed 2 bases, and the junction held 0 bases outside the gene matches. The CDR3 loop reads CASGRAYEQYF. The CDR3, as DNA: TGTGCCAGCGGGAGGGCCTACGAGCAGTACTTC.